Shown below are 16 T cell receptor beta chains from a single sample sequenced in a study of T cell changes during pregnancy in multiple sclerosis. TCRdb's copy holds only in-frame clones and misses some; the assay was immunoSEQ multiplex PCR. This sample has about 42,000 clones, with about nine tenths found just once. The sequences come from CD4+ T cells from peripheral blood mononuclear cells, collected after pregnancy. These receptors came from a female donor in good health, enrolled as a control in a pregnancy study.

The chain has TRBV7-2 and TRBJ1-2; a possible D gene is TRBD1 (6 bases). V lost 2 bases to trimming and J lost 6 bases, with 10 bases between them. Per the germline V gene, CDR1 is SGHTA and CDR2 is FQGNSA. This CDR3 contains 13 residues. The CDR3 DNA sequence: TGTGCCAGCAGCTTATGGGACATAGATGGCTACACCTTC. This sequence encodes CASSLWDIDGYTF.

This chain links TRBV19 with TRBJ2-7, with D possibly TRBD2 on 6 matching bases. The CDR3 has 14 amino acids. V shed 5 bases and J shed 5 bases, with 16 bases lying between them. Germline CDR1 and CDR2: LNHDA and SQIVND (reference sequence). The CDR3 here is CASSPGGAGNEQYF. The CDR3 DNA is TGTGCCAGTAGTCCAGGAGGGGCGGGAAACGAGCAGTACTTC.

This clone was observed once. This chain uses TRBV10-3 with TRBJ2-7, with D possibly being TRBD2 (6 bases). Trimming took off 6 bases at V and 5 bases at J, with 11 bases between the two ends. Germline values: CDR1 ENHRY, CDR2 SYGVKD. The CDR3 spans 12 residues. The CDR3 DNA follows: TGTGCCATCAGGGATGGACTAAACGAGCAGTACTTC. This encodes CAIRDGLNEQYF.

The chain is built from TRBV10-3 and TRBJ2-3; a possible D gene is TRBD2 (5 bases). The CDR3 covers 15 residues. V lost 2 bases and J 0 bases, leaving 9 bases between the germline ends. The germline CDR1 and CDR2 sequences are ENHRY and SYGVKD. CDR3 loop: CAISERGTSTDTQYF. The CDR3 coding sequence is TGTGCCATCAGTGAGCGGGGTACTAGCACAGATACGCAGTATTTT.

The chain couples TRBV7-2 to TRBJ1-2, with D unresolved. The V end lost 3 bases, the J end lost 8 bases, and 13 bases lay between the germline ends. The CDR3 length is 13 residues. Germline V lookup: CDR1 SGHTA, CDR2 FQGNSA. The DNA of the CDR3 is TGTGCCAGCAGCTTCCAGGTTCGGGGAGGCTACACCTTC. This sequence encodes CASSFQVRGGYTF. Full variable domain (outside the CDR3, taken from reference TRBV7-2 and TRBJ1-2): GAGVSQSPSNKVTEKGKDVELRCDPISGHTALYWYRQSLGQGLEFLIYFQGNSAPDKSGLPSDRFSAERTGGSVSTLTIQRTQQEDSAVYLCASSFQVRGGYTFGSGTRLTVV.

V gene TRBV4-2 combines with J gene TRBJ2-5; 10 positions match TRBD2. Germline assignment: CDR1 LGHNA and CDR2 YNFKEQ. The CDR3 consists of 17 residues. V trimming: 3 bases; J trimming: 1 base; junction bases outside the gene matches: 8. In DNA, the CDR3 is TGTGCCAGCAGCCATTCGTTGTCTAGCGGGGGCCAAGAGACCCAGTACTTC. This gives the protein CASSHSLSSGGQETQYF.

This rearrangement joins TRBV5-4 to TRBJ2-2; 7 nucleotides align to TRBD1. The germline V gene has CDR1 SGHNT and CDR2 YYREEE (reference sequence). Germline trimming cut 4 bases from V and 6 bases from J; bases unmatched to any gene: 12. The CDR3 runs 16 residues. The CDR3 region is CASSPGQAVPSGELFF. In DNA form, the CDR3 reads TGTGCCAGCAGCCCCGGACAGGCCGTCCCCTCCGGGGAGCTGTTTTTT. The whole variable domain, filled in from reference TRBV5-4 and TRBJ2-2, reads ETGVTQSPTHLIKTRGQQVTLRCSSQSGHNTVSWYQQALGQGPQFIFQYYREEENGRGNFPPRFSGLQFPNYSSELNVNALELDDSALYLCASSPGQAVPSGELFFGEGSRLTVL.

The DNA for the CDR3 is TGCGCCAGCCTCCCAGCCAGGGGGGACTCACAAATTGGACCCGGGGAGCTGTTTTTT. Translation: CASLPARGDSQIGPGELFF. V usage is TRBV10-1 and J usage is TRBJ2-2, with D perhaps TRBD1 (7 bases). Germline-derived CDR1 and CDR2 are WNHNN and SYGVQD (reference sequence). The CDR3 is 19 amino acids. Between the trimmed V and J ends, which lost 8 bases and 6 bases, there was a span of 31 bases.

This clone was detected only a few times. The CDR3 bases are TGTGCCAGCACCCCGGGGGGGCCCCAGCATTTT. Amino acids: CASTPGGPQHF. The chain uses TRBV6-1 and TRBJ1-5; tentative D call: TRBD1 (5 bases). The V gene's germline CDR1 is MNHNS and CDR2 SASEGT. The V and J ends lost 7 bases and 9 bases respectively, with 10 bases between them. The CDR3 runs to 11 residues.

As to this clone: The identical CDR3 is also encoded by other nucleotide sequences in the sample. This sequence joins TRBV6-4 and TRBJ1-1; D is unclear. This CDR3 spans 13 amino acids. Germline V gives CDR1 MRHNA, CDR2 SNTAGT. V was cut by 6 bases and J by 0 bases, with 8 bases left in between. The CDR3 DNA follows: TGTGCCAGCAGCCCCGACTTGAACACTGAAGCTTTCTTT. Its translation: CASSPDLNTEAFF.

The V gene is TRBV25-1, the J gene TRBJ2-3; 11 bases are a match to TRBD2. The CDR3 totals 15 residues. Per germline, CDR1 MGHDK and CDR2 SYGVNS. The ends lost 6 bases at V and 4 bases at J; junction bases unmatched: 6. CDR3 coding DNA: TGTGCCAGCAGCACTAGCGGGAGTTTTGCAGATACGCAGTATTTT. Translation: CASSTSGSFADTQYF.

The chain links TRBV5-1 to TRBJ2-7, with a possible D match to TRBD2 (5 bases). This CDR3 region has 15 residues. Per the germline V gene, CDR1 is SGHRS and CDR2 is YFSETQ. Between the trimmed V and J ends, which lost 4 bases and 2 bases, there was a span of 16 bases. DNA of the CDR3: TGCGCCAGCAGCCTACGCGCGGGCGCAACCTACGAGCAGTACTTC. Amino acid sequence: CASSLRAGATYEQYF.

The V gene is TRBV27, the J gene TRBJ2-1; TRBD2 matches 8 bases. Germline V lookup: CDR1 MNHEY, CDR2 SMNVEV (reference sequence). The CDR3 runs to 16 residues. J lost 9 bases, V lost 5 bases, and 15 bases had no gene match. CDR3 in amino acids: CASSPPGGGRGGEQFF. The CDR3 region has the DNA TGTGCCAGCAGTCCTCCCGGGGGGGGGCGGGGTGGTGAGCAGTTCTTC.

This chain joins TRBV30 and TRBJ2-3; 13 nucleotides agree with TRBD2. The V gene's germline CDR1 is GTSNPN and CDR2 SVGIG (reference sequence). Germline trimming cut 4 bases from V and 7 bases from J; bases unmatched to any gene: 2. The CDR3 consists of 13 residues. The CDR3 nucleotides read TGTGCCTGGACGACTAGCGGGAGGAATACGCAGTATTTT. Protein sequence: CAWTTSGRNTQYF.

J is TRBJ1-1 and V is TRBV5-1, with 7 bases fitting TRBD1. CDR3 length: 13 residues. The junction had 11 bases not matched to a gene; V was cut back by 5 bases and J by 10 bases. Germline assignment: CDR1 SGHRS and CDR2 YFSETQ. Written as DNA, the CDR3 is TGCGCCAGCAGTTACGGACAGGCGGGGGGAGCTTTCTTT. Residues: CASSYGQAGGAFF.

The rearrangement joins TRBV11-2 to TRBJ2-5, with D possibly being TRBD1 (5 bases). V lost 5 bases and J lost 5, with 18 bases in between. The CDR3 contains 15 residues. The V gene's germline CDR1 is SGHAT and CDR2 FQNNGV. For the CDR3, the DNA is TGTGCCAGCAGCCCCCGGACATTCTCAGGGGAGACCCAGTACTTC. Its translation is CASSPRTFSGETQYF.